This T cell receptor beta chain originates from a study of OX40 agonist ivuxolimab in advanced cancers. Whole-study context: Every 2 weeks, patients got intravenous ivuxolimab at one of six dose levels (0.01-10 mg/kg). Study-wide points: Some patients who did not respond also had low normalized T-cell clonal expansion. The study observed clonal expansion of CD4+ and CD8+ blood T cells by week 6 at 0.1 to 3.0 mg/kg. The study did not work out the antigen specificity of the expanded peripheral T cells.

The CDR3 sequence is 14 residues long. V was cut by 3 bases and J by 3 bases, with 10 bases left in between. CDR1 and CDR2 (germline): SGHVS, FQNEAQ. Sequenced by immunoSEQ multiplex PCR; TCRdb stores in-frame clones only, minus some. The table includes about 67,000 clones, approximately 89% detected once. On this clone itself: What it recognizes is unknown.

The chain combines TRBV7-8 with TRBJ2-3; a possible D gene is TRBD2 (5 bases). The sample in question was CD4+ or CD8+ T cells sorted from blood, obtained in a trial of the OX40 agonist ivuxolimab. This TCR came from an adult with an advanced solid tumor such as melanoma, head and neck, liver or kidney cancer. The CDR3 loop reads CASSFSGSTDTQYF. The CDR3 bases are TGTGCCAGCAGCTTTTCGGGATCGACAGATACGCAGTATTTT.